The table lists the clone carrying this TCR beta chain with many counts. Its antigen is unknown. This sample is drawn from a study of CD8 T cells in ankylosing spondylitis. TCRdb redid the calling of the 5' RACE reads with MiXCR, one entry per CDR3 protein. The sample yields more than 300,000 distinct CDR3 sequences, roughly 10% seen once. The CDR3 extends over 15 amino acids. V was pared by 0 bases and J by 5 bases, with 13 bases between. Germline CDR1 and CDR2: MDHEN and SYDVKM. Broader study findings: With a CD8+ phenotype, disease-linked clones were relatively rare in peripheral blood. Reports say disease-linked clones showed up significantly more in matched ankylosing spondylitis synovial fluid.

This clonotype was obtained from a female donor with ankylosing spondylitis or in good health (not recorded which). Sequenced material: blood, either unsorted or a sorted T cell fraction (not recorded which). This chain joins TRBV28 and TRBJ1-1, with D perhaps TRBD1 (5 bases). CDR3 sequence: CASSLWGLGGTEAFF. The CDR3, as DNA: TGTGCCAGCAGTTTATGGGGCCTGGGGGGGACTGAAGCTTTCTTT.